This TCR beta chain came from a study of T cells after yellow fever vaccination. TCRdb redid the calling of the 5' RACE reads with MiXCR, one entry per CDR3 protein. The data show 620,000 or so distinct CDR3 sequences, 9% to 15% seen once. For this clonotype: Its target is unknown.

This CDR3 is 13 amino acids long. V was clipped by 0 bases and J by 7 bases, with 10 bases between them. Looked up from germline, CDR1 is GTSNPN and CDR2 is SVGIG (reference sequence). Findings and caveats of the study: Contamination by abundant bulk-population clonotypes could be present in FACS-sorted repertoires.

This sequence was found in a young man who received the YFV17D yellow fever vaccine. The source was PBMCs, collected on the day of the yellow fever booster vaccination. The chain couples TRBV30 to TRBJ1-5, with D perhaps TRBD1 (5 bases). CDR3 DNA: TGTGCCTGGAGTGTAAAGGGGCCGCAGCCCCAGCATTTT. Its protein is CAWSVKGPQPQHF. The whole variable domain, remainder taken from reference TRBV30 and TRBJ1-5, is SQTIHQWPATLVQPVGSPLSLECTVEGTSNPNLYWYRQAAGRGLQLLFYSVGIGQISSEVPQNLSASRPQDRQFILSSKKLLLSDSGFYLCAWSVKGPQPQHFGDGTRLSIL.